Detailed here is one TCR beta chain. Antigen specificity is unknown. The data stem from a study of blood T cells in healthy people across ages. General observations from the study: Observed TCR beta diversity per million T cells went down as age went up. This fall followed a roughly linear course with age. Changes seen in expanded clonotypes were possibly confounded by donor CMV status left unknown. The study found more naive CD4+ cells and higher diversity in long-lived than aged donors.

The CDR3 is 17 residues long. The V gene's germline CDR1 is SGHTA and CDR2 FQGNSA. V lost 5 bases to trimming and J lost 6 bases; unmatched junction nucleotides: 15. Together with a sample-barcoded 5' primer, a J-beta primer mix was included in a second PCR lasting about 6 to 12 cycles. Using its own MiXCR run on the 5' RACE reads, TCRdb lists one record per CDR3 protein. The table records hundreds of thousands of distinct CDR3 sequences, 58% of them present only once. Donor samples were obtained from healthy Caucasian individuals from Russia, aged about 6 to 90. This TCR derives from a man younger than 45 in good health. V gene TRBV7-2 combines with J gene TRBJ1-2, with TRBD1 matching 10 bases. Sequencing input: blood. The CDR3 DNA is TGTGCCAGCAGCCTAAAACGGACAGGGGGGCATTCGGATGGCTACACCTTC. It encodes CASSLKRTGGHSDGYTF.